Each of the 8 T cell receptor beta chains below was sequenced from the same sample in a study of cytomegalovirus exposure and HLA in healthy donors (dated by TCRdb to about 2017). The method was the immunoSEQ multiplex PCR assay. For the multiplex PCR, a mixture combining 60 forward primers for TCR Vbeta segments and 13 reverse primers for TCR Jbeta segments was used. What TCRdb holds here is the immuneACCESS table cut down to in-frame rearrangements. Part of the clones is not present; checked against another copy, under half of the missing clones reflect an unresolved V gene, and the others are unexplained. This sample is represented by 90,000 or so clones; about four fifths of them were singletons. The ten largest clones take up around 32% of the sample. Sequenced material: PBMCs. All receptors derive from a man aged 50-60 years in good health and CMV-seropositive.

The chain combines TRBV4-2 with TRBJ2-4; 15 bases match TRBD2. The junction had 15 bases not matched to a gene; V was cut back by 8 bases and J by 1 base. The germline V gene has CDR1 LGHNA and CDR2 YNFKEQ. The CDR3 runs to 20 residues. DNA for the CDR3: TGTGCCAGCTCATCGGAACGGACTAGCGGGAGGGGCTCCGCCAAAAACATTCAGTACTTC. This gives the protein CASSSERTSGRGSAKNIQYF.

This chain uses TRBV4-3 with TRBJ1-1; D is unresolved. Germline assignment: CDR1 LGHNA and CDR2 YSLEER. V was cut by 0 bases and J by 2 bases, with 10 bases left in between. This CDR3 region has 15 residues. CDR3 amino acids: CASSQDGGRNTEAFF. In DNA form, the CDR3 reads TGCGCCAGCAGCCAAGATGGTGGGCGCAACACTGAAGCTTTCTTT.

The V and J genes are TRBV27 and TRBJ1-5, with D possibly matching TRBD1 (5 bases). This CDR3 comprises 15 residues. Trimming cost V 7 bases and J 5 bases, with 18 bases left between them. Germline-derived CDR1 and CDR2 are MNHEY and SMNVEV (reference sequence). The CDR3 here is CASTPAGGVDQPQHF. The CDR3 bases are TGTGCCAGCACCCCCGCCGGGGGGGTCGATCAGCCCCAGCATTTT.

The genes are TRBV9 and TRBJ2-2; the match to TRBD2 covers 15 bases. Per the germline V gene, CDR1 is SGDLS and CDR2 is YYNGEE. This CDR3 comprises 16 residues. The ends lost 3 bases at V and 5 bases at J; junction bases unmatched: 2. The CDR3 spells CASSGTSGRVTGELFF. The CDR3 DNA is TGTGCCAGCAGCGGGACTAGCGGGAGGGTAACCGGGGAGCTGTTTTTT.

The chain has TRBV7-2 and TRBJ2-7, with TRBD2 matching over 11 bases. The CDR3 runs to 16 residues. The V gene end was trimmed by 5 bases and the J gene end by 0 bases; junction bases not matched to a gene: 6. From germline, CDR1 is SGHTA and CDR2 FQGNSA. This chain's CDR3 is CASSPVAGGASYEQYF. CDR3 sequence (DNA): TGTGCCAGCAGCCCAGTAGCGGGAGGGGCCTCCTACGAGCAGTACTTC. Filled out from reference TRBV7-2 and TRBJ2-7, the complete variable domain reads GAGVSQSPSNKVTEKGKDVELRCDPISGHTALYWYRQSLGQGLEFLIYFQGNSAPDKSGLPSDRFSAERTGGSVSTLTIQRTQQEDSAVYLCASSPVAGGASYEQYFGPGTRLTVT.

The count of this clone is one. One junction end disagrees with the germline gene, perhaps due to a read error. The chain is built from TRBV7-9 and TRBJ1-3; 9 bases line up with TRBD1. CDR3 length: 15 residues. Germline-derived CDR1 and CDR2 are SEHNR and FQNEAQ (reference sequence). CDR3 nucleotides: TGTTCCAGCAGCTCGGGACAGGGTATGATAAACACCATATATTTT. The encoded protein is CSSSSGQGMINTIYF.

Here the CDR3 DNA reads TGTGCCAGCAGCGTAGGGACCCAGGGGCCTTTTGCCCTCCACTTT. Translation: CASSVGTQGPFALHF. This sequence joins TRBV9 and TRBJ1-6; D may be TRBD1 (6 bases). From germline, CDR1 is SGDLS and CDR2 YYNGEE. The CDR3 extends over 15 amino acids. Trimming removed 0 bases at V and 14 bases at J, with 18 bases between.

J is TRBJ1-5 and V is TRBV19; D is unclear. CDR3 length: 14 amino acids. With 3 bases removed from V and 3 bases from J, the gap between germline ends came to 9 bases. CDR1 is LNHDA and CDR2 is SQIVND in the germline V gene (reference sequence). The CDR3 DNA reads as TGTGCCAGTAGTATTCCGCAGTTCAATCAGCCCCAGCATTTT. It encodes CASSIPQFNQPQHF.